This T cell receptor (beta chain) is from a study of blood T cell repertoires in COVID-19. The length of the CDR3 is 15 residues. The germline V gene has CDR1 SGHRS and CDR2 YFSETQ. Trimming shortened V by 4 bases and J by 4 bases, and 14 bases separated the two germline ends. In its sample, this clone was seen a few times. Profiled with immunoSEQ multiplex PCR; TCRdb holds only in-frame clones, not every one. The repertoire consists of about 120,000 clones, with roughly 90% occurring once and the leading ten covering roughly 8%. The clonotype was recovered from a man aged 45-60 years with acute or convalescent COVID-19. The sample taken for sequencing was peripheral blood. This chain links TRBV5-1 with TRBJ2-2, with a weak D call TRBD1 (6 bases). DNA for the CDR3: TGCGCCAGCAGCGGGACACCCAAGGTCACCGGGGAGCTGTTTTTT. It is translated as CASSGTPKVTGELFF.